The rows below give T cell receptor beta chains drawn from one sample of a study of blood T cell repertoires in COVID-19. Profiling relied on immunoSEQ multiplex PCR, and the TCRdb table lists in-frame clones only, not all of them. The table includes approximately 45,000 clones, about 87% detected once. The sequencing sample was made of peripheral blood. Every receptor here comes from a woman older than 75 with COVID-19, enrolled during active disease. The CDR3 runs from the conserved cysteine through the conserved F or W. Fields, in order: J gene, clone size, V gene, D gene, CDR3 DNA, CDR3 protein. A D gene is named only where the DNA matches it firmly. Clone size is given for some rows only: seen once, a few or many times, or a class if the clone is expanded.

TRBJ2-3	.	TRBV7-9	TRBD1	TGTGCCAGCAGTTCGGACAGGGACCCCACAGATACGCAGTATTTT	CASSSDRDPTDTQYF
TRBJ2-7	once	TRBV4-2	TRBD1	TGTGCCAGCAGCCAAGCCGGGACAGGGGGCCTCGAGCAGTACTTC	CASSQAGTGGLEQYF
TRBJ1-4	.	TRBV6-5	.	TGTGCCAGCAGGCACGACAGTTATGAAAAACTGTTTTTT	CASRHDSYEKLFF
TRBJ1-1	.	TRBV30	.	TGTGCCTGGACCATACAGGGAAGGTTAATGAACACTGAAGCTTTCTTT	CAWTIQGRLMNTEAFF
TRBJ1-2	.	TRBV6-4	.	TGTGCCAGCAGTGACTCGAATCGCGGGGGAAACTATGGCTACACCTTC	CASSDSNRGGNYGYTF
TRBJ1-2	.	TRBV2	.	TGTGCCGGAAGCAGGGAATTTAACTATGGCTACACCTTC	CAGSREFNYGYTF
TRBJ2-1	.	TRBV27	TRBD1	TGTGCCAGCAGTCCGAGTCCCGGGACAGGGGAGCAGTTCTTC	CASSPSPGTGEQFF
TRBJ1-4	.	TRBV11-1	.	TGTGCCAGCAGCTTACAGAGGGGAGGAAAACTGTTTTTT	CASSLQRGGKLFF
TRBJ1-5	.	TRBV28	.	TGTGCCAGCAGGACACAGGGCTATAGCAATCAGCCCCAGCATTTT	CASRTQGYSNQPQHF
TRBJ2-3	.	TRBV27	.	TGTGCCAGCAGGCGCGCGGGGTGGAGCCTCGACGGAGATACGCAGTATTTT	CASRRAGWSLDGDTQYF
TRBJ2-3	.	TRBV11-3	.	TGTGCCAGCAGACCTCAGGGCACAGATACGCAGTATTTT	CASRPQGTDTQYF
TRBJ2-7	.	TRBV7-2	TRBD1	TGTGCCAGCAGCCGGGACAGGGTGTACGAGCAGTACTTC	CASSRDRVYEQYF